The 14 T cell receptor beta chains in this list originate from one sample, sequenced in a study of blood T cell repertoires in COVID-19. Assay: immunoSEQ multiplex PCR; the TCRdb copy retains only in-frame clones and omits some. The table lists about 38,000 clones, about 85% of them singletons. The sequencing sample was made of peripheral blood. These receptors were collected from a man aged 60 to 75 with COVID-19, enrolled during active disease.

This chain uses TRBV28 with TRBJ2-5; no reliable D call. There are 13 residues in the CDR3. Germline CDR1 is MDHEN and CDR2 is SYDVKM. With 3 bases removed from V and 5 bases from J, the gap between germline ends came to 10 bases. CDR3 amino acids: CASSFAGLETQYF. The CDR3 region has the DNA TGTGCCAGCAGTTTTGCCGGGTTGGAGACCCAGTACTTC.

The V and J genes are TRBV7-9 and TRBJ2-1; 8 bases line up with TRBD1. J was trimmed by 6 bases and V by 4 bases; bases with no gene match: 14. This CDR3 region has 17 residues. Germline V gene lookup returns CDR1 SEHNR and CDR2 FQNEAQ (reference sequence). The CDR3 protein is CASSSPKTGESFNEQFF. The CDR3 DNA reads as TGTGCCAGCAGCTCTCCGAAGACAGGGGAGAGTTTCAATGAGCAGTTCTTC.

The chain combines TRBV28 with TRBJ1-5; the D gene is possibly TRBD1 (6 bases). V dropped 4 bases and J dropped 4 bases, with 11 bases sitting between them. The length of the CDR3 is 14 residues. Germline V gene data show CDR1 as MDHEN and CDR2 as SYDVKM. The chain's CDR3 is CASSSGTSNQPQHF. For the CDR3, the DNA is TGTGCCAGCAGTTCCGGGACATCAAATCAGCCCCAGCATTTT.

The chain has TRBV9 and TRBJ2-3; TRBD2 aligns across 14 bases. The CDR3 spans 15 residues. V lost 3 bases and J lost 6; bases outside the gene matches: 3. Looked up from germline, CDR1 is SGDLS and CDR2 is YYNGEE. In DNA form, the CDR3 reads TGTGCCAGCAGCGAGGGACTAGCGGGAGTGGATACGCAGTATTTT. It codes for CASSEGLAGVDTQYF.

The J gene is TRBJ2-1, the V gene TRBV7-8; 8 bases line up with TRBD2. The ends lost 4 bases at V and 8 bases at J; junction bases unmatched: 13. The CDR3 sequence is 16 residues long. Germline V gene data show CDR1 as SGHVS and CDR2 as FQNEAQ. The CDR3 loop reads CASSSPKAGARYEQFF. The DNA of the CDR3 is TGTGCCAGCAGCTCGCCGAAAGCGGGAGCGCGCTATGAGCAGTTCTTC. Looking up the rest from reference TRBV7-8 and TRBJ2-1 gives the full variable domain: GAGVSQSPRYKVAKRGQDVALRCDPISGHVSLFWYQQALGQGPEFLTYFQNEAQLDKSGLPSDRFFAERPEGSVSTLKIQRTQQEDSAVYLCASSSPKAGARYEQFFGPGTRLTVL.

This rearrangement joins TRBV5-1 to TRBJ1-1; 7 bases are shared with TRBD1. There are 15 residues in the CDR3. V gave up 0 bases and J gave up 5 bases; unmatched junction bases: 7. Germline-derived CDR1 and CDR2 are SGHRS and YFSETQ. The CDR3: CASSLGGGEGTEAFF. The CDR3 bases are TGCGCCAGCAGCTTGGGAGGGGGCGAAGGAACTGAAGCTTTCTTT.

The chain is built from TRBV13 and TRBJ1-4, with 7 nucleotides matching TRBD1. Germline CDR1 PRHDT, CDR2 FYEKMQ (reference sequence). This CDR3 is built from 16 residues. Germline trimming cut 4 bases from V and 1 base from J; bases unmatched to any gene: 6. CDR3 loop: CASSSRYRGTNEKLFF. The CDR3 DNA follows: TGTGCCAGCAGCTCCAGATACAGGGGAACTAATGAAAAACTGTTTTTT. Supplemented by reference TRBV13 and TRBJ1-4, the full variable domain reads AAGVIQSPRHLIKEKRETATLKCYPIPRHDTVYWYQQGPGQDPQFLISFYEKMQSDKGSIPDRFSAQQFSDYHSELNMSSLELGDSALYFCASSSRYRGTNEKLFFGSGTQLSVL.

J is TRBJ1-2 and V is TRBV28, with 7 bases identical to TRBD1. The CDR3 length is 13 residues. CDR1 is MDHEN, CDR2 SYDVKM, per germline. V lost 3 bases, J lost 4 bases, and 2 bases stayed unmatched. The CDR3, as DNA: TGTGCCAGCAGTTTTCAGGGGGGCTATGGCTACACCTTC. This translates into CASSFQGGYGYTF.

As DNA, the CDR3 is TGTGCCAGCAGCTCCCCAGGGGTTAAAGAGACCCAGTACTTC. Translating it yields CASSSPGVKETQYF. V and J are TRBV6-5 and TRBJ2-5; weak D call: TRBD1 (6 bases). The V end was cut by 6 bases, the J end by 3 bases, with 14 bases between. The CDR3 is 14 residues long. Germline assignment: CDR1 MNHEY and CDR2 SVGAGI.

The chain joins TRBV4-2 to TRBJ1-1, with TRBD1 as a possible D gene (6 bases). Germline lookup yields CDR1 LGHNA and CDR2 YNFKEQ. V dropped 0 bases and J dropped 9 bases, with 17 bases sitting between them. This CDR3 spans 15 amino acids. CDR3 in amino acids: CASSQDREGGVKAFF. CDR3 coding DNA: TGTGCCAGCAGCCAAGACAGGGAGGGGGGGGTTAAAGCTTTCTTT.

The genes are TRBV28 and TRBJ1-3, with D possibly being TRBD1 (6 bases). Trimming took 3 bases from V and 3 from J, leaving 12 bases between them. Germline V gene sequence: CDR1 MDHEN, CDR2 SYDVKM. This CDR3 comprises 15 residues. The CDR3 DNA follows: TGTGCCAGCAGTTTGGCGGGCAGGGGTGGAAACACCATATATTTT. It translates to CASSLAGRGGNTIYF.

J is TRBJ2-7 and V is TRBV5-1; 14 bases align to TRBD2. Germline CDR1 reads SGHRS; CDR2 reads YFSETQ. V trimming: 4 bases; J trimming: 9 bases; junction bases outside the gene matches: 9. This CDR3 is 15 amino acids long. CDR3 in amino acids: CASSGTSGSSSVQYF. The CDR3 DNA reads TGCGCCAGCAGCGGGACTAGCGGGAGTAGTAGTGTGCAGTACTTC.

The V and J genes are TRBV20-1 and TRBJ1-1, with D uncertain. CDR3 length: 11 residues. Per the germline V gene, CDR1 is DFQATT and CDR2 is SNEGSKA (reference sequence). The V gene lost 6 bases and the J gene lost 10 bases, with 15 bases spanning the gap. CDR3 bases: TGCAGTGCCCCCTGGAGGGAGGCAGCTTTCTTT. Translation: CSAPWREAAFF.

This clone was picked up one time. The chain uses TRBV5-1 and TRBJ2-2; 9 bases fit TRBD1. V trimming: 4 bases; J trimming: 6 bases; junction bases outside the gene matches: 10. CDR3 size: 16 residues. From germline, CDR1 is SGHRS and CDR2 YFSETQ. CDR3 nucleotide sequence: TGCGCCAGCAGCATACAGGGGGCGCTGAGCTCCGGGGAGCTGTTTTTT. Protein product: CASSIQGALSSGELFF.